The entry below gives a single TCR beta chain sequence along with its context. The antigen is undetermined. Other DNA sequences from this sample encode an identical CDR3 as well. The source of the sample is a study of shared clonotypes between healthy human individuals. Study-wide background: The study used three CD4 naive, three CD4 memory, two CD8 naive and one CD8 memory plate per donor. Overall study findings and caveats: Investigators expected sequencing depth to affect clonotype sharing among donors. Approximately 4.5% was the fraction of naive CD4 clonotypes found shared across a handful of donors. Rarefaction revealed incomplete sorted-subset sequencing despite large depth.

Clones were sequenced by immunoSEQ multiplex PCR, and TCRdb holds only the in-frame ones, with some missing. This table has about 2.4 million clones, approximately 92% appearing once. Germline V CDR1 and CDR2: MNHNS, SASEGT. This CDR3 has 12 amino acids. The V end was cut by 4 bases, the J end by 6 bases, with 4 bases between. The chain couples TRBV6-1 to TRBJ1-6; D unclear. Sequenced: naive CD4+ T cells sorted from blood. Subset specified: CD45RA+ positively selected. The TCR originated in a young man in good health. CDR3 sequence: CASSGPNSPLHF. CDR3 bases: TGTGCCAGCAGTGGCCCTAATTCACCCCTCCACTTT.